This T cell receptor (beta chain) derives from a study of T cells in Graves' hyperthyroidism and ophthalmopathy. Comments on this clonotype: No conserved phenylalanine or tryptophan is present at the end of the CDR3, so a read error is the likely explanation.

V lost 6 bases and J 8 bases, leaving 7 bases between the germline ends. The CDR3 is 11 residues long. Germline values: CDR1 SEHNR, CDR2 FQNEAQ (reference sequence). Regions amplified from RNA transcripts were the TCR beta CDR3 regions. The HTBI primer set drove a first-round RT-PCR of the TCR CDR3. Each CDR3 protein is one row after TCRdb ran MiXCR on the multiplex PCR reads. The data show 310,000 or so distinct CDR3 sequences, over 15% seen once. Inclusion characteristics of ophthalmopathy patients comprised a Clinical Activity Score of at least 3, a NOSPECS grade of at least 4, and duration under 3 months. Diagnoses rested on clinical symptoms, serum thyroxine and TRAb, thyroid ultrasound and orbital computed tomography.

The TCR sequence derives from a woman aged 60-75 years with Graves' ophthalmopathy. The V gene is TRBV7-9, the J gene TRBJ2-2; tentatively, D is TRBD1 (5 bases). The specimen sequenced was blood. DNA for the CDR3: TGTGCCAGCAGGGGGCAGGGGGAGCTGTTTCTT. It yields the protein CASRGQGELFL.